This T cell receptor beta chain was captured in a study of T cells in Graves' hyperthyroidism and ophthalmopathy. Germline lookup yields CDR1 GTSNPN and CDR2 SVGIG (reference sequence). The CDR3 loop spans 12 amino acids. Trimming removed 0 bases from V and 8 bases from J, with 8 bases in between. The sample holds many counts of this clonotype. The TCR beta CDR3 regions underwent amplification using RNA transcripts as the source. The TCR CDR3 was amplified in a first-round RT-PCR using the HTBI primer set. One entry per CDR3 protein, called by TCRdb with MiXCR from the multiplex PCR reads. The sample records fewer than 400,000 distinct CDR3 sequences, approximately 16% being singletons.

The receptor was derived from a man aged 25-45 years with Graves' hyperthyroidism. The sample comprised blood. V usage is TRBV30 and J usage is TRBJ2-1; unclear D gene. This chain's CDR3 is CAWSVPLHEQFF. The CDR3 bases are TGTGCCTGGAGTGTACCACTTCATGAGCAGTTCTTC.